Following are 9 T cell receptor beta chains from one sample sequenced in a study of siplizumab effects on memory and regulatory T cells. Generated by immunoSEQ multiplex PCR, the TCRdb table keeps only in-frame clones and is missing some. In the table there are around 95,000 clones, more than 85% of which are singletons. What was sequenced was CD4+ T cells sorted from blood. The receptor source for this set is a human donor in good health.

J is TRBJ2-3 and V is TRBV5-8, with 10 bases matching TRBD1. This CDR3 is built from 15 residues. Trimming at V came to 3 bases and at J to 1 base, leaving 2 bases not matched to a gene. Germline lookup yields CDR1 SGHTS and CDR2 YDEGEE. The CDR3 DNA follows: TGTGCCAGCAGCTCCGGGACAGGGGGCACAGATACGCAGTATTTT. It codes for CASSSGTGGTDTQYF. Supplemented by reference TRBV5-8 and TRBJ2-3, the full variable domain reads EAGVTQSPTHLIKTRGQQATLRCSPISGHTSVYWYQQALGLGLQFLLWYDEGEERNRGNFPPRFSGRQFPNYSSELNVNALELEDSALYLCASSSGTGGTDTQYFGPGTRLTVL.

The J gene is TRBJ1-1, the V gene TRBV30; the D gene is possibly TRBD1 (5 bases). The V and J ends lost 8 bases and 5 bases respectively, with 9 bases between them. Germline V lookup: CDR1 GTSNPN, CDR2 SVGIG (reference sequence). This CDR3 has 10 residues. DNA for the CDR3: TGTGCCGGCGGGGGGACTGAAGCTTTCTTT. It translates to CAGGGTEAFF.

In DNA form, the CDR3 reads TGTGCCAGCAGCTTGGTTGGGGACTCCTACGAGCAGTACTTC. Translation: CASSLVGDSYEQYF. The J gene is TRBJ2-7, the V gene TRBV5-6; no reliable D call. The V end was cut by 0 bases, the J end by 0 bases, with 7 bases between. The CDR3 sequence is 14 residues long. Germline CDR1 is SGHDT and CDR2 is YYEEEE.

This chain uses TRBV4-1 with TRBJ2-7; possibly TRBD1 for D (5 bases). This CDR3 spans 15 amino acids. The germline CDR1 and CDR2 sequences are MGHRA and YSYEKL. V was pared by 2 bases and J by 5 bases, with 16 bases between. The CDR3 sequence is CASSQLIAGRDEQYF. The CDR3 DNA follows: TGCGCCAGCAGCCAACTGATTGCAGGGCGCGACGAGCAGTACTTC.

The chain is built from TRBV9 and TRBJ2-1, with 8 positions matching TRBD2. The germline CDR1 and CDR2 sequences are SGDLS and YYNGEE. CDR3 length: 16 residues. V trimming: 1 base; J trimming: 4 bases; junction bases outside the gene matches: 7. CDR3 residues: CASSVFLSGGYNEQFF. For the CDR3, the DNA is TGTGCCAGCAGCGTATTCCTATCGGGGGGGTACAATGAGCAGTTCTTC.

The V call is TRBV6-6, the J call TRBJ1-2; D remains unclear. The CDR3 is 13 amino acids. Trimming stripped 8 bases from V and 0 bases from J, with 10 bases between. The germline V gene has CDR1 MNHNY and CDR2 SVGAGI (reference sequence). CDR3: CASARGANYGYTF. CDR3 bases: TGTGCCAGCGCTCGGGGTGCTAACTATGGCTACACCTTC.

This clone has just a few counts. The CDR3 region has the DNA TGTGCCAGCAGCCCTACCGCTACAGGGGGCGAGCAGTACTTC. Translating it yields CASSPTATGGEQYF. The chain carries TRBV14 and TRBJ2-7; 8 bases agree with TRBD1. The CDR3 has 14 residues. CDR1 is SGHDN and CDR2 is FVKESK in the germline V gene. The V gene end was trimmed by 4 bases and the J gene end by 6 bases; junction bases not matched to a gene: 8.

The V and J genes are TRBV6-5 and TRBJ1-4; no clear D. With 10 bases removed from V and 4 bases from J, the gap between germline ends came to 19 bases. Germline V gene lookup returns CDR1 MNHEY and CDR2 SVGAGI. The CDR3 length is 15 residues. The CDR3 region has the DNA TGTGCCACCAGACCCTCCACCCCGGTTAATGAAAAACTGTTTTTT. Protein sequence: CATRPSTPVNEKLFF.

This chain links TRBV5-4 with TRBJ2-3; 7 bases are shared with TRBD2. The germline CDR1 and CDR2 sequences are SGHNT and YYREEE (reference sequence). V shed 0 bases, J shed 3 bases, and the junction held 4 bases outside the gene matches. CDR3 length equals 15 residues. In DNA, the CDR3 is TGTGCCAGCAGCTTGGTTGGGGGGGGTACAGATACGCAGTATTTT. Protein product: CASSLVGGGTDTQYF. Full variable domain (rest looked up from reference TRBV5-4 and TRBJ2-3): ETGVTQSPTHLIKTRGQQVTLRCSSQSGHNTVSWYQQALGQGPQFIFQYYREEENGRGNFPPRFSGLQFPNYSSELNVNALELDDSALYLCASSLVGGGTDTQYFGPGTRLTVL.